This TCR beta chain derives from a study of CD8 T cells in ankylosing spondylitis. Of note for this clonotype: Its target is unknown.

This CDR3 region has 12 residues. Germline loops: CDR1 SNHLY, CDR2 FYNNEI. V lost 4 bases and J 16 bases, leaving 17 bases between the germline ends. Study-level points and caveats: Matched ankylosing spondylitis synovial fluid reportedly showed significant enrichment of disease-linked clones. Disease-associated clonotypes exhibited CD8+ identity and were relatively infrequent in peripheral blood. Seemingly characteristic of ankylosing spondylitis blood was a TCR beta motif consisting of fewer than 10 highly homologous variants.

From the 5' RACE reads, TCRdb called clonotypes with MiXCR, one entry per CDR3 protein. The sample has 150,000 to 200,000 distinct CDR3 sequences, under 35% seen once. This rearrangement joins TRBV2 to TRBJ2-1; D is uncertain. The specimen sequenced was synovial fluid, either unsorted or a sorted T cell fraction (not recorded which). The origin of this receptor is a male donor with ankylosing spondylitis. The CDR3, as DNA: TGTGCCAGCAGTGGGACCGGGCCTACCCATTTCTTC. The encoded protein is CASSGTGPTHFF.